The table lists the clone carrying this TCR beta chain with a count of one. Sequencing used immunoSEQ multiplex PCR; TCRdb keeps in-frame clones, though not all of them. This sample yields a few hundred thousand clones, of which around nine tenths are seen a single time; about 9.4% belongs to the top ten. These data come from a study of blood T cell repertoires in COVID-19. V was shortened by 7 bases and J by 2 bases, with 12 bases between the two germline ends. Germline V CDR1 and CDR2: MDHEN, SYDVKM. The CDR3 length is 13 residues. The sequence derives from a woman between 50 and 59 years old who had recovered from COVID-19. Sequences were obtained from PBMCs or T cells enriched from blood (not recorded which). The chain employs TRBV28 and TRBJ2-7; a possible D gene is TRBD1 (5 bases). The CDR3 DNA reads TGTGCCAGCATGATTTCAGGGCCCTACGAGCAGTACTTC. Protein: CASMISGPYEQYF.